What follows are 18 T cell receptor beta chains derived from one specimen sequenced in a study of immune heterogeneity within non-small cell lung tumors. Multiplex PCR relied on 32 V and 13 J primers to amplify TCR beta CDR3. TCRdb redid the calling of the multiplex PCR reads with MiXCR, one entry per CDR3 protein. This table has around 4,700 distinct CDR3 sequences, around 20% appearing once. Bulk tumor genomic DNA, around 590 ng per sample, was used as template. Taken during surgery, several biopsies per primary tumor were spaced as far apart as possible within the tumor mass. Surgery that was curative in intent was performed on patients with untreated, newly diagnosed non-small cell lung cancer. The sequencing sample was made of lung tumor tissue. These receptor sequences come from a man aged 55 to 70 with non-small cell lung cancer.

The J gene is TRBJ1-2, the V gene TRBV27; 7 bases fit TRBD1. Germline V gives CDR1 MNHEY, CDR2 SMNVEV (reference sequence). The junction had 7 bases not matched to a gene; V was cut back by 2 bases and J by 4 bases. The CDR3 has 15 residues. The CDR3 protein is CASSLGRGSSYGYTF. The CDR3 DNA is TGTGCCAGCAGTTTAGGCAGGGGGTCTAGCTATGGCTACACCTTC.

In its sample, this clonotype was seen once. Lacking the conserved final phenylalanine or tryptophan, this CDR3 likely reflects a read error. The rearrangement links TRBV6-4 to TRBJ2-1; 8 nucleotides match TRBD1. Per germline, CDR1 MRHNA and CDR2 SNTAGT. The V and J ends lost 7 bases and 6 bases, in that order; junction bases with no gene match: 5. The CDR3 length is 13 residues. The CDR3: CASIRTGSNEQFS. The CDR3 bases are TGTGCCAGCATAAGGACAGGGAGCAATGAGCAGTTCTCC.

This clonotype was counted once. J is TRBJ2-1 and V is TRBV5-1, with D perhaps TRBD1 (6 bases). CDR3 size: 13 residues. The V end was cut by 6 bases, the J end by 15 bases, with 22 bases between. CDR1 is SGHRS, CDR2 YFSETQ, per germline. The CDR3 here is CASTLQEGGIPFF. CDR3 DNA sequence: TGCGCCAGCACCCTACAAGAAGGGGGAATCCCGTTCTTC.

This clonotype was observed a handful of times. CDR3 nucleotides: TGCAGTGCTCCCCCCCGGCCCGGAACCCAGGCCGGGACCCAGTACTTC. Protein product: CSAPPRPGTQAGTQYF. V gene TRBV20-1 combines with J gene TRBJ2-5, with unresolved D. The CDR3 has 16 residues. Between the trimmed V and J ends, which lost 5 bases and 7 bases, there was a span of 26 bases. The germline CDR1 and CDR2 sequences are DFQATT and SNEGSKA (reference sequence).

Points on this clonotype: A much bigger clone sits one base away, suggesting this may be a read error. The chain couples TRBV18 to TRBJ2-3; D tentatively fits TRBD1 or TRBD2 (5 bases each). V gave up 3 bases and J gave up 7 bases, with 20 bases separating them. The CDR3 totals 16 residues. Germline assignment: CDR1 KGHSH and CDR2 LQKENI. For the CDR3, the DNA is TGTGCCAGCTCACCCCCGCAGAATAGGGACCCTAATACGCAGTATTTT. It specifies CASSPPQNRDPNTQYF.

By share, this clonotype ranks as medium-sized. The chain recombines TRBV19 with TRBJ1-3; tentative D call: TRBD1 (6 bases). CDR1 LNHDA and CDR2 SQIVND come from the germline V gene (reference sequence). The CDR3 is 15 residues long. The V and J ends lost 1 base and 3 bases respectively, with 10 bases between them. CDR3 in DNA: TGTGCCAGTAGTATAGCCGGGACATTTGGAAACACCATATATTTT. This gives the protein CASSIAGTFGNTIYF.

This clonotype showed up just a few times. The chain combines TRBV29-1 with TRBJ2-3; D is possibly TRBD2 (6 bases). V was shortened by 6 bases and J by 4 bases, with 23 bases between the two germline ends. This CDR3 region has 16 residues. CDR1 is SQVTM, CDR2 ANQGSEA, per germline. The CDR3 DNA reads TGCAGCGTGAGACCCGTAGCGGACCTCGGACCAGATACGCAGTATTTT. This sequence encodes CSVRPVADLGPDTQYF.

This clonotype came up a few times. This rearrangement joins TRBV12-3 or TRBV12-4 to TRBJ2-2, with D tentatively TRBD2 (6 bases). The CDR3 length is 15 residues. The germline V and J ends were trimmed by 3 bases and 2 bases, with 10 bases remaining between them. The CDR3 loop reads CASSFGGTNTGELFF. The CDR3 nucleotides are TGTGCCAGCAGTTTCGGGGGAACTAACACCGGGGAGCTGTTTTTT.

This clonotype is termed medium-sized. V usage is TRBV30 and J usage is TRBJ1-1, with a tentative D call TRBD1 (6 bases). The CDR3 is 12 amino acids. The V end was cut by 1 base, the J end by 7 bases, with 10 bases between. Germline V gives CDR1 GTSNPN, CDR2 SVGIG (reference sequence). The CDR3 here is CAWSDTGFEAFF. CDR3 sequence (DNA): TGTGCCTGGAGTGATACAGGGTTTGAAGCTTTCTTT.

This clonotype rates as medium-sized. V usage is TRBV9 and J usage is TRBJ2-7; 7 bases match TRBD2. The CDR3 runs to 15 residues. The junction had 7 bases not matched to a gene; V was cut back by 2 bases and J by 2 bases. CDR1 and CDR2 from the germline V gene are SGDLS and YYNGEE. The CDR3 reads CASSVRAGPAYEQYF. DNA of the CDR3: TGTGCCAGCAGCGTCAGAGCGGGGCCCGCCTACGAGCAGTACTTC.

This clonotype showed up just a few times. The rearrangement joins TRBV6-1 to TRBJ2-5; 9 positions agree with TRBD2. Unmatched junction bases numbered 10, after V lost 7 bases and J lost 4 bases. CDR3 length: 15 residues. Looked up from germline, CDR1 is MNHNS and CDR2 is SASEGT. CDR3 residues: CASKRASGNIETQYF. In DNA form, the CDR3 reads TGTGCCAGCAAGAGGGCTAGCGGGAATATAGAGACCCAGTACTTC.

The chain has TRBV29-1 and TRBJ2-2; 11 bases line up with TRBD1. Trimming at V came to 1 base and at J to 4 bases, leaving 2 bases not matched to a gene. The CDR3 covers 15 residues. Germline-derived CDR1 and CDR2 are SQVTM and ANQGSEA. Here the CDR3 reads CSVEGGTGGTGELFF. The CDR3 bases are TGCAGCGTTGAAGGTGGGACAGGGGGCACCGGGGAGCTGTTTTTT.

This clonotype counts as medium-sized. This chain connects TRBV6-2 or TRBV6-3 to TRBJ2-7; D unresolved. The CDR3 is 15 residues long. Looked up from germline, CDR1 is MNHEY and CDR2 is SVGEGT. The V and J ends lost 2 bases and 2 bases respectively, with 13 bases between them. The CDR3 coding sequence is TGTGCCAGCAGTTACGGACGTAGCCCCACCTACGAGCAGTACTTC. Protein: CASSYGRSPTYEQYF.

This chain joins TRBV20-1 and TRBJ2-1; TRBD2 agrees at 10 bases. Looked up from germline, CDR1 is DFQATT and CDR2 is SNEGSKA (reference sequence). There are 15 residues in the CDR3. Trimming took 0 bases from V and 10 from J; bases not matched to a gene: 9. Here the CDR3 reads CSARDRSSGGVEQFF. The CDR3 bases are TGCAGTGCTAGAGATCGGTCTAGCGGGGGCGTGGAGCAGTTCTTC.

In its sample, this clonotype is large (0.1 to 1%). The chain carries TRBV10-3 and TRBJ1-5; TRBD1 aligns across 10 bases. V dropped 9 bases and J dropped 1; count of bases not matched to a gene: 3. Germline V gives CDR1 ENHRY, CDR2 SYGVKD. This CDR3 spans 14 amino acids. The CDR3 DNA follows: TGTGCCATTGGGACAGGGGACAGCAATCAGCCCCAGCATTTT. Its protein is CAIGTGDSNQPQHF.

This chain joins TRBV7-8 and TRBJ2-3; D tentatively fits TRBD1 or TRBD2 (6 bases each). Germline V CDR1 and CDR2: SGHVS, FQNEAQ. V was cut by 2 bases and J by 2 bases, with 8 bases left in between. There are 14 residues in the CDR3. Here the CDR3 DNA reads TGTGCCAGCAGCTTATGGGGGGCCACAGATACGCAGTATTTT. It codes for CASSLWGATDTQYF. The variable domain in full, with the rest retrieved from reference TRBV7-8 and TRBJ2-3, is GAGVSQSPRYKVAKRGQDVALRCDPISGHVSLFWYQQALGQGPEFLTYFQNEAQLDKSGLPSDRFFAERPEGSVSTLKIQRTQQEDSAVYLCASSLWGATDTQYFGPGTRLTVL.

This clonotype has only a few counts. The chain carries TRBV6-1 and TRBJ2-7, with TRBD1 matching 12 bases. From germline, CDR1 is MNHNS and CDR2 SASEGT. The junction had 9 bases not matched to a gene; V was cut back by 6 bases and J by 6 bases. This CDR3 contains 15 residues. CDR3 bases: TGTGCCAGCAGCCTTTCCGGGACAGGGGGCGCCGAGCAGTACTTC. This sequence encodes CASSLSGTGGAEQYF.

The J gene is TRBJ1-1, the V gene TRBV12-3 or TRBV12-4, with D unresolved. Trimming removed 6 bases at V and 8 bases at J, with 13 bases between. The CDR3 is 12 residues long. The CDR3 sequence: CASRLVGSEAFF. CDR3 sequence (DNA): TGTGCCAGCAGGTTGGTGGGGTCCGAAGCTTTCTTT.